The 29 T cell receptor beta chains presented below share a single source sample, sequenced in a study of T-cell reconstitution after alpha-beta-depleted transplantation in children. This sample's TCRbeta library carried unique molecular identifier barcodes. TCRdb reanalysed the PCR reads using MiXCR and keeps one entry per CDR3 protein. The sample comprises hundreds of thousands of distinct CDR3 sequences, around 14% of which are singletons, and about 0.79% rests with the top ten. The sample here was PBMCs, taken before TCRalphabeta/CD19-depleted stem cell transplant. These receptors were taken from a girl aged 2-10 years with congenital amegakaryocytic thrombocytopenia, due to receive a stem cell transplant.

This clonotype was detected a few times. This sequence joins TRBV7-9 and TRBJ2-3; D gene uncertain. This CDR3 is built from 14 residues. Germline assignment: CDR1 SEHNR and CDR2 FQNEAQ (reference sequence). V lost 5 bases, J lost 4 bases, and 13 bases lay in between. For the CDR3, the DNA is TGTGCCAGCAGCCCCCCAGCGACGGCAGATACGCAGTATTTT. It encodes CASSPPATADTQYF.

This clonotype was detected many times. J is TRBJ2-1 and V is TRBV20-1; D unclear. The CDR3 has 12 residues. Deletions cut 3 bases from V and 5 bases from J, with 8 bases between. CDR1 and CDR2 from the germline V gene are DFQATT and SNEGSKA (reference sequence). The CDR3 sequence is CSASGDHNEQFF. Written as DNA, the CDR3 is TGCAGTGCTAGTGGGGATCACAATGAGCAGTTCTTC.

This clonotype was recorded many times. The J gene is TRBJ1-2, the V gene TRBV5-1; D not resolved. Between the trimmed V and J ends, which lost 0 bases and 3 bases, there was a span of 15 bases. CDR1 is SGHRS, CDR2 YFSETQ, per germline. The length of the CDR3 is 16 residues. For the CDR3, the DNA is TGCGCCAGCAGCTTGGAAGTCGGAGGTTCTTACTATGGCTACACCTTC. It encodes CASSLEVGGSYYGYTF.

This clonotype was found many times. The CDR3 reads CSASGTSGVDEQFF. Written as DNA, the CDR3 is TGCAGCGCCTCCGGGACTAGCGGAGTTGATGAGCAGTTCTTC. The gene calls are TRBV29-1 and TRBJ2-1, with 11 positions matching TRBD2. The CDR3 loop spans 14 amino acids. V lost 7 bases to trimming and J lost 8 bases; unmatched junction nucleotides: 10. Germline lookup yields CDR1 SQVTM and CDR2 ANQGSEA.

The sample holds a few counts of this clonotype. The rearrangement links TRBV5-8 to TRBJ2-1; D perhaps matches TRBD1 (5 bases). Trimming took off 2 bases at V and 12 bases at J, with 18 bases between the two ends. The CDR3 contains 14 residues. CDR1 is SGHTS, CDR2 YDEGEE, per germline. CDR3 bases: TGTGCCAGCAGCTTCTCTTCAGGGTCCAGACGGCAGTTCTTC. Translated, it gives CASSFSSGSRRQFF. Full variable domain (outside the CDR3, taken from reference TRBV5-8 and TRBJ2-1): EAGVTQSPTHLIKTRGQQATLRCSPISGHTSVYWYQQALGLGLQFLLWYDEGEERNRGNFPPRFSGRQFPNYSSELNVNALELEDSALYLCASSFSSGSRRQFFGPGTRLTVL.

This clonotype showed up many times. The rearrangement links TRBV5-6 to TRBJ2-3; D may be TRBD2 (6 bases). V was trimmed by 3 bases and J by 3 bases, leaving 20 bases between them. Per the germline V gene, CDR1 is SGHDT and CDR2 is YYEEEE. The CDR3 is made up of 17 amino acids. CDR3 in DNA: TGTGCCAGCAGCTCGGAGTCCGGGAGCCCCTTAACAGATACGCAGTATTTT. Its translation: CASSSESGSPLTDTQYF.

Many counts were recorded for this clonotype. The chain has TRBV11-2 and TRBJ1-1; D not certain. Germline assignment: CDR1 SGHAT and CDR2 FQNNGV. V was trimmed by 2 bases and J by 4 bases, leaving 29 bases between them. The CDR3 loop spans 20 amino acids. CDR3 nucleotides: TGTGCCAGCAGCTTACCCCGTTTTCCCGGAGACATAATGGAAGGCACTGAAGCTTTCTTT. Translating gives CASSLPRFPGDIMEGTEAFF. Combining the CDR3 with reference TRBV11-2 and TRBJ1-1 gives the whole variable domain EAGVAQSPRYKIIEKRQSVAFWCNPISGHATLYWYQQILGQGPKLLIQFQNNGVVDDSQLPKDRFSAERLKGVDSTLKIQPAKLEDSAVYLCASSLPRFPGDIMEGTEAFFGQGTRLTVV.

In this sample, this clonotype turned up many times. The rearrangement links TRBV20-1 to TRBJ2-7, with TRBD2 matching over 10 bases. J gave up 4 bases and V 6 bases, and 15 bases lay outside the gene matches. The CDR3 is made up of 16 amino acids. Germline-derived CDR1 and CDR2 are DFQATT and SNEGSKA (reference sequence). DNA of the CDR3: TGCAGTGCCACCCTTTGGCTAGCGGGAGTTTCGTACGAGCAGTACTTC. Its translation: CSATLWLAGVSYEQYF.

The chain recombines TRBV6-6 with TRBJ1-2, with D possibly being TRBD1 (6 bases). CDR1 MNHNY and CDR2 SVGAGI come from the germline V gene (reference sequence). This CDR3 region has 12 residues. Trimming cost V 3 bases and J 7 bases, with 9 bases left between them. CDR3 sequence: CASSYGGAGYTF. CDR3 coding DNA: TGTGCCAGCAGTTATGGGGGGGCTGGCTACACCTTC.

This clonotype was seen ten or more times. This chain uses TRBV5-1 with TRBJ2-1; 9 positions match TRBD1. V dropped 1 base and J dropped 10; count of bases not matched to a gene: 9. CDR3 length: 15 amino acids. Germline V lookup: CDR1 SGHRS, CDR2 YFSETQ. The CDR3 region has the DNA TGCGCCAGCAGCTTGTTTACAGGGGGCTCGGACGAGCAGTTCTTC. Its protein product is CASSLFTGGSDEQFF.

This clonotype has ten or more counts. The chain combines TRBV20-1 with TRBJ2-3, with a possible D match to TRBD2 (6 bases). The CDR3 extends over 15 amino acids. V was trimmed by 6 bases and J by 5 bases, leaving 21 bases between them. CDR1 and CDR2 (germline): DFQATT, SNEGSKA (reference sequence). The chain's CDR3 is CSAPRDSSGGDTQYF. CDR3 bases: TGCAGTGCGCCCCGGGACTCCTCTGGTGGAGATACGCAGTATTTT.

The J gene is TRBJ2-5, the V gene TRBV14; D is undetermined. Trimming removed 6 bases from V and 5 bases from J, with 13 bases in between. The CDR3 length is 13 residues. Germline CDR1 reads SGHDN; CDR2 reads FVKESK. CDR3: CASRPGGYETQYF. The CDR3 DNA reads TGTGCCAGCAGACCGGGTGGTTACGAGACCCAGTACTTC.

Concerning this clonotype itself: A much larger clone lies a single base off, so this may be a read error. The J gene is TRBJ2-5, the V gene TRBV15; D is undetermined. The length of the CDR3 is 13 residues. Trimming shortened V by 5 bases and J by 6 bases, and 13 bases separated the two germline ends. CDR1 is LNHNV, CDR2 YYDKDF, per germline (reference sequence). CDR3 DNA sequence: TGTGCCACCAGCGGTATTGCTGGGCAGACCCAGTACTTC. Translating it yields CATSGIAGQTQYF.

This clonotype was picked up a small number of times. This sequence joins TRBV12-3 or TRBV12-4 and TRBJ1-4; no clear D. The CDR3 sequence is 14 residues long. The V end was cut by 5 bases, the J end by 3 bases, with 10 bases between. CDR3: CASSPGHSNEKLFF. The CDR3 DNA reads as TGTGCCAGCAGTCCGGGCCACTCTAATGAAAAACTGTTTTTT.

On this clonotype: A much larger clone sits a single nucleotide away, making a read error possible. The chain has TRBV15 and TRBJ1-2; no clear D gene. The CDR3 sequence is 15 residues long. Germline assignment: CDR1 LNHNV and CDR2 YYDKDF (reference sequence). The CDR3: CATSRGTDGNYGDTF. CDR3 DNA: TGTGCCACCAGCAGAGGAACCGACGGTAACTATGGCGACACCTTC.

The CDR3 bases are TGCGCCAGCAGCTTGGTAGTGGGGTTGGATGAGCAGTTCTTC. It codes for CASSLVVGLDEQFF. V gene TRBV5-1 combines with J gene TRBJ2-1; D uncertain. Looked up from germline, CDR1 is SGHRS and CDR2 is YFSETQ. The CDR3 is 14 residues long. Trimming removed 0 bases from V and 8 bases from J, with 12 bases in between.

This clonotype was seen ten or more times. V usage is TRBV10-3 and J usage is TRBJ2-2; D ambiguous. Trimming stripped 10 bases from V and 2 bases from J, with 11 bases between. Per the germline V gene, CDR1 is ENHRY and CDR2 is SYGVKD. This CDR3 has 13 amino acids. CDR3 bases: TGTGCCAGCACAAGCAAAAACACCGGGGAGCTGTTTTTT. This gives the protein CASTSKNTGELFF.

The sample holds many counts of this clonotype. CDR3 residues: CSANALTSGDINEQFF. The CDR3 nucleotides read TGCAGTGCTAACGCCTTGACTAGCGGGGACATCAATGAGCAGTTCTTC. The rearrangement joins TRBV20-1 to TRBJ2-1; 11 bases are shared with TRBD2. Germline V lookup: CDR1 DFQATT, CDR2 SNEGSKA (reference sequence). The V segment lost 4 bases and the J segment 6 bases; nucleotides outside the gene matches: 11. This CDR3 is 16 amino acids long.

Note on this clonotype: Because it lacks the conserved phenylalanine or tryptophan at the end, this CDR3 is likely a read error. The DNA is left out, because the CDR3 cannot be placed on it with certainty; the CDR3 is given as TCRdb lists it. This chain links TRBV3-1 with TRBJ2-7; the table calls TRBD1, which could not be checked here. The CDR3 is 13 residues long, ends included. Germline V gene data show CDR1 as LGHDT and CDR2 as YNNKEL (reference sequence). The CDR3 spells CASSLGVSGLTTI.

This clonotype was picked up a small number of times. The gene calls are TRBV4-1 and TRBJ2-3, with TRBD1 matching 7 bases. This CDR3 is 15 amino acids long. V gave up 3 bases and J gave up 4 bases; unmatched junction bases: 7. Germline V gene lookup returns CDR1 MGHRA and CDR2 YSYEKL. The CDR3: CASSHEDREADTQYF. CDR3 DNA sequence: TGCGCCAGCAGCCACGAAGACAGGGAAGCAGATACGCAGTATTTT.

This clonotype was counted at least ten times. The V call is TRBV30, the J call TRBJ2-1, with no clear D. V lost 1 base and J 2 bases, leaving 0 bases between the germline ends. From germline, CDR1 is GTSNPN and CDR2 SVGIG (reference sequence). This CDR3 comprises 11 residues. CDR3 protein: CAWSAYNEQFF. CDR3 coding DNA: TGTGCCTGGAGTGCCTACAATGAGCAGTTCTTC.

The chain links TRBV7-6 to TRBJ2-3, with TRBD2 as a possible D gene (5 bases). Germline V gene data show CDR1 as SGHVS and CDR2 as FNYEAQ. The CDR3 contains 16 residues. V dropped 5 bases and J dropped 0 bases, with 15 bases sitting between them. In DNA form, the CDR3 reads TGTGCCAGCAGCGGGCGGACTGCATCTAGCACAGATACGCAGTATTTT. Amino acid sequence: CASSGRTASSTDTQYF.

In the case of this clonotype: This may be a read error: a much more frequent sequence differs by one nucleotide. The gene calls are TRBV5-1 and TRBJ2-7; possible D gene TRBD2, 5 bases. The CDR3 contains 12 residues. Germline-derived CDR1 and CDR2 are SGHRS and YFSETQ. Here the CDR3 reads CASSLGNSEQSF. CDR3 DNA: TGCGCCAGCAGCTTGGGAAATAGCGAGCAGTCCTTC.

In its sample, this clonotype was seen many times. The genes are TRBV5-1 and TRBJ2-1; D might be TRBD2 (6 bases). The CDR3 is 14 amino acids. V lost 5 bases and J lost 7, with 16 bases in between. Germline V lookup: CDR1 SGHRS, CDR2 YFSETQ. The CDR3 nucleotides read TGCGCCAGCAGGGAAAGCGGGTTTGGAAATGAGCAGTTCTTC. Protein: CASRESGFGNEQFF.

The count of this clonotype is one. Given a much more abundant clone one base away, this may be a read error. The chain links TRBV29-1 to TRBJ1-1, with 8 positions matching TRBD1. With 7 bases clipped from V and 3 bases from J, the junction kept 7 bases outside the gene matches. CDR3 length: 13 residues. Germline CDR1 reads SQVTM; CDR2 reads ANQGSEA. The CDR3 DNA sequence: TGCAGCGCCCGGACAGGGTGGTACACTGAAGCTTTCTTT. Protein sequence: CSARTGWYTEAFF.

This clonotype was found many times. This chain connects TRBV12-3 or TRBV12-4 to TRBJ2-7, with TRBD2 matching over 11 bases. V was clipped by 10 bases and J by 5 bases; unmatched bases: 4. This CDR3 region has 12 residues. CDR3 bases: TGTGCCACCGGGACTAGCGGTAACGAGCAGTACTTC. Its protein is CATGTSGNEQYF.

V gene TRBV18 combines with J gene TRBJ2-3; no firm D call. CDR3 length equals 17 residues. Trimming cost V 2 bases and J 2 bases, with 17 bases left between them. The germline CDR1 and CDR2 sequences are KGHSH and LQKENI. This chain's CDR3 is CASSPSALGGTTDTQYF. The CDR3 DNA reads as TGTGCCAGCTCACCATCGGCGCTGGGCGGTACCACAGATACGCAGTATTTT.

This clonotype has just a few counts. The chain joins TRBV25-1 to TRBJ2-7; 8 bases align to TRBD2. J gave up 4 bases and V 6 bases, and 8 bases lay outside the gene matches. This CDR3 is 14 amino acids long. CDR1 and CDR2 (germline): MGHDK, SYGVNS. The CDR3 loop reads CASRNSGTNYEQYF. The CDR3 bases are TGTGCCAGCAGAAATAGCGGGACGAATTACGAGCAGTACTTC.

The chain recombines TRBV5-6 with TRBJ2-7; D is possibly TRBD2 (5 bases). V lost 2 bases, J lost 12 bases, and 18 bases lay in between. Germline V gene data show CDR1 as SGHDT and CDR2 as YYEEEE. The CDR3 is 13 residues long. CDR3 nucleotide sequence: TGTGCCAGCAGCTTAGGGAACGCGGGCGCTCTGTACTTC. It yields the protein CASSLGNAGALYF.